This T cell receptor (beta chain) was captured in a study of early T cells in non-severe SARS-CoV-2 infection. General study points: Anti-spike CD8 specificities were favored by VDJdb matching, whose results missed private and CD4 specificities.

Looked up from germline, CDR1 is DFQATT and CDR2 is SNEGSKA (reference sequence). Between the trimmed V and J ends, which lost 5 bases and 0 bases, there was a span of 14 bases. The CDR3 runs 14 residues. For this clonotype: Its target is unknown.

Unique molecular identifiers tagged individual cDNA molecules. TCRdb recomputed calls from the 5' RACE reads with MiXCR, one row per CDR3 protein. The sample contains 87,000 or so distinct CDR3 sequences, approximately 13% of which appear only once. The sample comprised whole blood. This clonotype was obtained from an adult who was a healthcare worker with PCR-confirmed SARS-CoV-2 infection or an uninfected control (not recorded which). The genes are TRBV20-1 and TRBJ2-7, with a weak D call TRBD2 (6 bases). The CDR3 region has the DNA TGCAGTGCTGCGGTGCGTAGCGGCTCCTACGAGCAGTACTTC. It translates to CSAAVRSGSYEQYF.